This T cell receptor (beta chain) was retrieved from a study of blood T cell repertoires in COVID-19. Study overall: Donors in the United States, Italy and Spain gave samples during acute or convalescent COVID-19. T cells, B-cell-depleted T cells, or PBMCs provided the cDNA or gDNA that served as material.

Germline V gene data show CDR1 as GTSNPN and CDR2 as SVGIG (reference sequence). The CDR3 length is 17 residues. The J segment lost 1 base and the V segment lost 3 bases, leaving 12 bases of the junction unmatched. Generated by immunoSEQ multiplex PCR, the TCRdb table keeps only in-frame clones and is missing some. This table holds just over 250,000 clones, roughly 86% found once. Sequenced: peripheral blood. The receptor's source is a woman aged 45-59 years with acute or convalescent COVID-19. The chain links TRBV30 to TRBJ2-1; 7 positions agree with TRBD2. CDR3: CAWRLPERDPSYNEQFF. The DNA for the CDR3 is TGTGCCTGGAGGCTACCCGAGCGGGACCCTTCCTACAATGAGCAGTTCTTC.